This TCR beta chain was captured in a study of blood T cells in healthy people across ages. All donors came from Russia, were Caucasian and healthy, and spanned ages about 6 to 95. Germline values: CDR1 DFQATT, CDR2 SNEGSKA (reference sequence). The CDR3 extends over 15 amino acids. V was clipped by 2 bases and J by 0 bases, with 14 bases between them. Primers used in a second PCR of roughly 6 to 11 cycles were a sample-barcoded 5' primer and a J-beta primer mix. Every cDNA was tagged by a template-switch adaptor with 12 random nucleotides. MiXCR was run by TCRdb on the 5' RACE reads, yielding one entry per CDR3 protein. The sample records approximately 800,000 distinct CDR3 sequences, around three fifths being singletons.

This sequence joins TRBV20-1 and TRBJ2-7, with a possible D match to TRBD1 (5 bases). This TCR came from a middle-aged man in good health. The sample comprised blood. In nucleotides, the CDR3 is TGCAGTGCTAGACCCGACAGATCCATCTCCTACGAGCAGTACTTC. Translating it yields CSARPDRSISYEQYF.